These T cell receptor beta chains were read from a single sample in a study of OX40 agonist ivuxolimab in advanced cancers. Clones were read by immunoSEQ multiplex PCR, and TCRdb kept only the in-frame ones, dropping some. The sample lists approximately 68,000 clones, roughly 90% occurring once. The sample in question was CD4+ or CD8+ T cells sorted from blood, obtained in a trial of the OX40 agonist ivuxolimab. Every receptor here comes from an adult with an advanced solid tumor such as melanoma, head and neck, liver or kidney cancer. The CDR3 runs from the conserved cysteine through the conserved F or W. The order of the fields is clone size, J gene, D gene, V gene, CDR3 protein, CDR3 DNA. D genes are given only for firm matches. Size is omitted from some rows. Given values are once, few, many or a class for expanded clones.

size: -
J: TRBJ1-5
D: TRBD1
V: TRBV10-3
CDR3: CAIKDRDRDDQPQHF
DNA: TGTGCCATCAAAGACCGGGACAGGGATGATCAGCCCCAGCATTTT

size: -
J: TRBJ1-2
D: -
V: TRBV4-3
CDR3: CASSQDVGTEIINYGYTF
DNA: TGCGCCAGCAGCCAAGATGTGGGCACAGAGATAATTAACTATGGCTACACCTTC

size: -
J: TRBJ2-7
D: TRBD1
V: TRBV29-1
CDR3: CSAEPGQGDYEQYF
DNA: TGCAGCGCTGAACCGGGACAGGGAGATTACGAGCAGTACTTC

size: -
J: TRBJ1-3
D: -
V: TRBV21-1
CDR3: CASSKGIEGADRVGNTIYF
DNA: TGTGCCAGCAGCAAAGGCATAGAGGGGGCGGACAGAGTCGGAAACACCATATATTTT

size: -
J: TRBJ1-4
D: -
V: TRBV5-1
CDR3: CASSQQGFTTNEKLFF
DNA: TGCGCCAGCAGCCAGCAGGGGTTTACAACTAATGAAAAACTGTTTTTT

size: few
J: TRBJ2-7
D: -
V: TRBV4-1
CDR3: CASSQDSVEQYF
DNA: TGCGCCAGCAGCCAAGACTCGGTGGAGCAGTACTTC

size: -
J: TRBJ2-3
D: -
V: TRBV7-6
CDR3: CASSLMGVVGTDTQYF
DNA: TGTGCCAGCAGCTTAATGGGGGTGGTAGGCACAGATACGCAGTATTTT

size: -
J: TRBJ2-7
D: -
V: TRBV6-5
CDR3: CASSRFRGATHEQYF
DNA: TGTGCCAGCAGCCGTTTCCGGGGGGCCACCCACGAGCAGTACTTC

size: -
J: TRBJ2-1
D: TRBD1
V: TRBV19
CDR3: CASSARQGHYNEQFF
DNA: TGTGCCAGTAGTGCTCGACAGGGTCACTACAATGAGCAGTTCTTC

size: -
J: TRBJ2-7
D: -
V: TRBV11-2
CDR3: CASSLSPTYYEQYF
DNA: TGTGCCAGCAGCTTATCCCCCACTTACTACGAGCAGTACTTC